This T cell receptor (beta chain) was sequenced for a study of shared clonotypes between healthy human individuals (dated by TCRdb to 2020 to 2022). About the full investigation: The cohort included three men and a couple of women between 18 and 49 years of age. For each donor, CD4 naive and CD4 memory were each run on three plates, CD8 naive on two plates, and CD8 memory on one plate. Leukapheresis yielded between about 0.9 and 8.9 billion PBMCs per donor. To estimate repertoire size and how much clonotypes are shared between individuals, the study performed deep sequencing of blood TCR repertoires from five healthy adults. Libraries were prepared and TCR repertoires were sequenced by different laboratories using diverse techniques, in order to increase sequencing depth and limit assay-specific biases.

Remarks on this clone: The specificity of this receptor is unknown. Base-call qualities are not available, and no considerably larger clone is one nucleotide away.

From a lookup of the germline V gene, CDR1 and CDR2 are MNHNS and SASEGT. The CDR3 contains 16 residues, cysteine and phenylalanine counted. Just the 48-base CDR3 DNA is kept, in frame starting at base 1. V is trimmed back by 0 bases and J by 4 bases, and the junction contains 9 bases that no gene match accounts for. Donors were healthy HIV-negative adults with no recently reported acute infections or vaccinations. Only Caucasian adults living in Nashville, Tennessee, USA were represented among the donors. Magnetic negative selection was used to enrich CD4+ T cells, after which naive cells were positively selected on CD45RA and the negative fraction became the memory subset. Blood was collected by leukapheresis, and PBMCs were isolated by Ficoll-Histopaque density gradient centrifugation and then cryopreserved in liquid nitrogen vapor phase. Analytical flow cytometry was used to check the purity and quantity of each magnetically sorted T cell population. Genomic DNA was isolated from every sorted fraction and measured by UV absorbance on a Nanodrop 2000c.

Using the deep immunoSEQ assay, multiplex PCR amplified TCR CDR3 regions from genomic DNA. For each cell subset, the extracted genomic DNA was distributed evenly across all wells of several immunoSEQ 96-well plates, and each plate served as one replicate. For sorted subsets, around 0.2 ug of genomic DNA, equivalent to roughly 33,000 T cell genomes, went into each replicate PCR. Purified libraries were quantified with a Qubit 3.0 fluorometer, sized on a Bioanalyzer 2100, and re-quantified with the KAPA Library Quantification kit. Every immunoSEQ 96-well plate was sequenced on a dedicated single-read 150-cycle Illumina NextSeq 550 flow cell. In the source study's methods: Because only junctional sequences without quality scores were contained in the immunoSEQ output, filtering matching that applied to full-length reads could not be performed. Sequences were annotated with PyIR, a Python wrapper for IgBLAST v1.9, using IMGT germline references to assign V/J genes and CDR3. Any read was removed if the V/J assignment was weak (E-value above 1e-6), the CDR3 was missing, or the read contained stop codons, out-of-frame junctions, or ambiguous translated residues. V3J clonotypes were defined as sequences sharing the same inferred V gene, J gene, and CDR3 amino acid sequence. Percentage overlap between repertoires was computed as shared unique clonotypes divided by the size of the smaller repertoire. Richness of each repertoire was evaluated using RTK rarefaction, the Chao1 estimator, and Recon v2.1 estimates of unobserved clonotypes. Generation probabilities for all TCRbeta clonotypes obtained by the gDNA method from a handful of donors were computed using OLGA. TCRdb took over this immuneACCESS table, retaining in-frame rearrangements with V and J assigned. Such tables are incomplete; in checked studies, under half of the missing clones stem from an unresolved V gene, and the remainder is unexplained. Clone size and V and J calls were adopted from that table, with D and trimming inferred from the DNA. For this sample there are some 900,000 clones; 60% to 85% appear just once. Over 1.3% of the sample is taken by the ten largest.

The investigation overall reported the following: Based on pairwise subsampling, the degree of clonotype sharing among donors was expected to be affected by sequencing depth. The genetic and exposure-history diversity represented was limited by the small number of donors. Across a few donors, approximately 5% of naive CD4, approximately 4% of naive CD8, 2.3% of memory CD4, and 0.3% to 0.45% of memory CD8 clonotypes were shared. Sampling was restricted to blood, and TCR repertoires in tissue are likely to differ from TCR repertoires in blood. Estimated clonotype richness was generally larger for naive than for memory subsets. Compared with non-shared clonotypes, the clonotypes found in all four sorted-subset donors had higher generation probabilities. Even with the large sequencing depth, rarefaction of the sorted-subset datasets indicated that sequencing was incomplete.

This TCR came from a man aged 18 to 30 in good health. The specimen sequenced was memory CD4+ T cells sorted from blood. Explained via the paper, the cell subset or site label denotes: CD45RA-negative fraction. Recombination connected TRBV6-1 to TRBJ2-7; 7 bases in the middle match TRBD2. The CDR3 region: CASSEASRTRTYEQYF. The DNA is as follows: TGTGCCAGCAGTGAAGCCTCTCGGACTAGGACGTACGAGCAGTACTTC.